This T cell receptor (beta chain) is drawn from a study of blood T cell repertoires in COVID-19. Whole-study context: Sources were T cells, B-cell-depleted T cells, or PBMCs; the material itself was cDNA or gDNA.

Original processing notes: From reference gene primer amplification, estimates of nucleated cell counts were derived. Libraries were prepared by immunoSEQ multiplex PCR; TCRdb keeps only in-frame clonotypes and omits some of them. From that table come the V and J calls and clone size; the DNA was used to work out D and trimming. The table records over 150,000 clones, roughly 88% of them present only once. From germline, CDR1 is SQVTM and CDR2 ANQGSEA. V was pared by 7 bases and J by 3 bases, with 7 bases of the junction left unmatched. The CDR3 has 13 residues. The receptor comes from a man in his late teens or twenties with acute or convalescent COVID-19. Specimen: peripheral blood. The chain uses TRBV29-1 and TRBJ2-7; 9 bases agree with TRBD2. CDR3 residues: CSALSGSSYEQYF. The CDR3 nucleotides are TGCAGCGCCCTTAGCGGGAGTAGCTACGAGCAGTACTTC.